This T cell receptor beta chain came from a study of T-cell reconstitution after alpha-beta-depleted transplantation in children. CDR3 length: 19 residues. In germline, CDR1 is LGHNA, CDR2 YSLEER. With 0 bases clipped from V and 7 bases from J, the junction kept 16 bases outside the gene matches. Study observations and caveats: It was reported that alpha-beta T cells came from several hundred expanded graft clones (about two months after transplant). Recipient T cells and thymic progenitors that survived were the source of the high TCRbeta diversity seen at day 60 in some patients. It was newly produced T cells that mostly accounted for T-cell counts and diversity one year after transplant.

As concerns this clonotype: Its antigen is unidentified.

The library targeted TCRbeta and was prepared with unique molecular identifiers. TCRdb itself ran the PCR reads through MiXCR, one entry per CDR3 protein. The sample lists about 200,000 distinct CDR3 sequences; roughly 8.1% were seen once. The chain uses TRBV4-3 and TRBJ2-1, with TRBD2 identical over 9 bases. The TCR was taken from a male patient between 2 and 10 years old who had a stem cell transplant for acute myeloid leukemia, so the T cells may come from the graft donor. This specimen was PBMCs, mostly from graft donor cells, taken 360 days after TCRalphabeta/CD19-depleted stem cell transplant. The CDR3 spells CASSQEPPRREGRMNEQFF. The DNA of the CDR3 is TGCGCCAGCAGCCAAGAGCCCCCCCGGCGGGAGGGCCGTATGAATGAGCAGTTCTTC.